Listed below are T cell receptor beta chains from one sample, sequenced in a study of T cells after yellow fever vaccination. TCRdb processed the 5' RACE reads anew with MiXCR; each CDR3 protein has one entry. The sample holds 120,000 or so distinct CDR3 sequences, 8.9% seen once. Sequenced material: CD8+ T cells sorted from PBMCs, taken on the day of the yellow fever booster vaccination. The source of these receptors is a man aged 18 to 29 who received the YFV17D yellow fever vaccine. Both conserved end residues are part of each CDR3. The D gene is left open where the match is weak. A row's size may be missing; if present it is once, few, many or a size class.

-,-,TRBJ2-1,14,TRBV10-3,CAISEWGDYNEQFF,TGTGCCATCAGTGAGTGGGGGGACTACAATGAGCAGTTCTTC
TRBD1,few,TRBJ2-2,16,TRBV7-8,CASSPGQGANTGELFF,TGTGCCAGCAGCCCAGGACAGGGGGCCAACACCGGGGAGCTGTTTTTT
-,few,TRBJ2-2,13,TRBV20-1,CSARDGVTGELFF,TGCAGTGCTAGAGATGGGGTCACCGGGGAGCTGTTTTTT
-,many,TRBJ2-3,12,TRBV14,CASSQSMDTQYF,TGTGCCAGCAGCCAAAGTATGGATACGCAGTATTTT
TRBD1,few,TRBJ2-7,14,TRBV19,CASSILAGGNEQYF,TGTGCCAGTAGTATACTGGCAGGGGGCAACGAGCAGTACTTC
-,few,TRBJ2-3,12,TRBV12-3/TRBV12-4,CASRGYTDTQYF,TGTGCCAGCAGGGGGTACACAGATACGCAGTATTTT
TRBD2,few,TRBJ2-1,18,TRBV28,CASSFILAGVGSYNEQFF,TGTGCCAGCAGTTTCATACTAGCGGGGGTAGGGTCCTACAATGAGCAGTTCTTC
-,few,TRBJ2-7,13,TRBV10-3,CAISEGEVYEQYF,TGTGCCATCAGTGAAGGTGAAGTTTACGAGCAGTACTTC
TRBD1,few,TRBJ2-6,16,TRBV5-1,CASRAGTGAGANVLTF,TGCGCCAGCAGGGCCGGGACAGGGGCAGGTGCCAACGTCCTGACTTTC
-,few,TRBJ1-5,13,TRBV12-3/TRBV12-4,CASSQHGAQPQHF,TGTGCCAGCAGTCAACATGGTGCCCAGCCCCAGCATTTT
-,few,TRBJ1-3,14,TRBV19,CASRTTASGNTIYF,TGTGCCAGTAGAACTACAGCGTCTGGAAACACCATATATTTT
TRBD2,-,TRBJ2-1,16,TRBV19,CASSIASGGFNNEQFF,TGTGCCAGTAGTATAGCTAGCGGGGGGTTTAACAATGAGCAGTTCTTC
-,few,TRBJ1-1,13,TRBV6-2/TRBV6-3,CASSYGLSSEAFF,TGTGCCAGCAGTTACGGTCTAAGCAGTGAAGCTTTCTTT
-,-,TRBJ1-1,12,TRBV27,CASSWASGEAFF,TGTGCCAGCAGCTGGGCAAGCGGAGAAGCTTTCTTT
-,-,TRBJ2-3,14,TRBV12-3/TRBV12-4,CASSFWESTDTQYF,TGTGCCAGCAGTTTTTGGGAGAGCACAGATACGCAGTATTTT
-,-,TRBJ1-5,14,TRBV29-1,CSVLTGRINQPQHF,TGCAGCGTTCTCACAGGGCGTATTAATCAGCCCCAGCATTTT
TRBD2,-,TRBJ2-3,17,TRBV7-3,CASSSISSGGPADTQYF,TGTGCCAGCAGCTCGATATCTAGCGGGGGACCGGCAGATACGCAGTATTTT
-,-,TRBJ1-6,14,TRBV7-9,CASSLGTGNSPLHF,TGTGCCAGCAGCCTAGGGACCGGGAATTCACCCCTCCACTTT
-,-,TRBJ2-5,17,TRBV29-1,CSVVYLWAADDQETQYF,TGCAGCGTTGTCTACTTGTGGGCAGCAGACGACCAAGAGACCCAGTACTTC
TRBD1,few,TRBJ1-6,16,TRBV7-2,CASSHRKQGARSPLHF,TGTGCCAGCAGCCACCGCAAACAGGGGGCCCGGTCACCCCTCCACTTT